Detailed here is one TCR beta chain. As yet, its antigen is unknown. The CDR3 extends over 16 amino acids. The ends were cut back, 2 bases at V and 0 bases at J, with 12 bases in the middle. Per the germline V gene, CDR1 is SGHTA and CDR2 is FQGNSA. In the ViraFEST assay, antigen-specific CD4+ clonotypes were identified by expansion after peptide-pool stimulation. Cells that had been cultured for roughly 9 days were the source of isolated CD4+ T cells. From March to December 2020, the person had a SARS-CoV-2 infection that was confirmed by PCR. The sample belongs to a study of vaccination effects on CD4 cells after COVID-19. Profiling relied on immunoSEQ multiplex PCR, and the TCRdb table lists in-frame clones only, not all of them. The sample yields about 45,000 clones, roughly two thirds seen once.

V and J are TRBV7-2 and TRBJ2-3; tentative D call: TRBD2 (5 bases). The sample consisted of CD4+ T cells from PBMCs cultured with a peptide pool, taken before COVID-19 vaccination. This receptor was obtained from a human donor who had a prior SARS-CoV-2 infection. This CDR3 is CASSLQRSSSTDTQYF. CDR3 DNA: TGTGCCAGCAGCTTACAGCGGAGCTCTAGCACAGATACGCAGTATTTT.